The rows below give T cell receptor beta chains drawn from one sample of a study of blood T cell repertoires in COVID-19. Produced via immunoSEQ multiplex PCR; TCRdb's table is partial and in-frame only. The top ten hold around 3% of the sample, which has under 150,000 clones, about 79% seen once. Sequences were obtained from PBMCs or T cells enriched from blood (not recorded which). The receptors were sampled from a woman between 45 and 65 years old who had recovered from COVID-19. CDR3s include the opening cysteine and the closing phenylalanine or tryptophan. Clone size is stated in some rows and not others, as once, few, many or a class when expanded.

14,TRBV3-1/TRBV3-2,NA,CASSQGLGGYGYTF
13,TRBV10-3,NA,CAIRIAGVHEQYF
16,TRBV14,once,CASSPRQGWSPYGYTF
13,TRBV12-3/TRBV12-4,NA,CASSLDKVSPQHF
15,TRBV3-1/TRBV3-2,many,CASSQARTANEKLFF
15,TRBV7-3,once,CASSGQGARGQPQHF
14,TRBV9,once,CASSVGGTADGYTF
15,TRBV28,NA,CASSFELINTGELFF
19,TRBV23-1,NA,CASSQSERDTSSYNSPLHF
14,TRBV9,NA,CASSVVTGGSEAFF
14,TRBV5-1,few,CASSSDTGSYEQYF
14,TRBV7-9,NA,CASSASGGITEAFF
18,TRBV4-1,NA,CASSQDMGFLAGRNEQYF
14,TRBV4-1,few,CASSQPGQGGGYTF
16,TRBV18,NA,CASSRGQGGYTDTQYF
9,TRBV20-1,NA,CSATDSYTF
15,TRBV7-2,NA,CASSASGTGFNQQYF
13,TRBV28,NA,CASSRDSGYGYTF
13,TRBV27,few,CASSFRGTYEQYF
15,TRBV28,few,CASSAAYGSGNTIYF
18,TRBV6-4,NA,CASSDYPGTGRCGNTIYF
17,TRBV7-6,NA,CASSLGSSGSSTDTQYF
14,TRBV7-2,NA,CASSQQGGNQPQHF
13,TRBV28,NA,CASRAGGNQPQHF